This entry lists 26 T cell receptor beta chains sequenced from one sample in a study of blood T cell repertoires in COVID-19. Method: immunoSEQ multiplex PCR; TCRdb's copy keeps in-frame clones and lacks some. The table shows about 87,000 clones, with roughly 80% occurring only once. Sequencing used peripheral blood. All receptors derive from a woman aged 45 to 65 with acute or convalescent COVID-19.

This clone was observed a single time. The chain couples TRBV28 to TRBJ2-7; D unclear. CDR1 and CDR2 (germline): MDHEN, SYDVKM. V gave up 2 bases and J gave up 3 bases, with 5 bases separating them. The CDR3 has 12 residues. CDR3 coding DNA: TGTGCCAGCAGTTTAGTCGGCTACGAGCAGTACTTC. Its protein is CASSLVGYEQYF. Filled out from reference TRBV28 and TRBJ2-7, the complete variable domain reads DVKVTQSSRYLVKRTGEKVFLECVQDMDHENMFWYRQDPGLGLRLIYFSYDVKMKEKGDIPEGYSVSREKKERFSLILESASTNQTSMYLCASSLVGYEQYFGPGTRLTVT.

The chain links TRBV14 to TRBJ1-1; unclear D gene. The CDR3 contains 13 residues. Germline V gene lookup returns CDR1 SGHDN and CDR2 FVKESK. V lost 4 bases, J lost 6 bases, and 12 bases lay in between. The CDR3 DNA reads as TGTGCCAGCAGCCTCTATGTGGCGGCTGAAGCTTTCTTT. Its protein is CASSLYVAAEAFF.

This sequence joins TRBV29-1 and TRBJ1-1; D is unresolved. V was shortened by 2 bases and J by 5 bases, with 15 bases between the two germline ends. The CDR3 is made up of 14 amino acids. Germline V gives CDR1 SQVTM, CDR2 ANQGSEA. In DNA form, the CDR3 reads TGCAGCGTTGAAAGCGGCCCTGGATGGACTGAAGCTTTCTTT. This encodes CSVESGPGWTEAFF. Filled out from reference TRBV29-1 and TRBJ1-1, the complete variable domain reads SAVISQKPSRDICQRGTSLTIQCQVDSQVTMMFWYRQQPGQSLTLIATANQGSEATYESGFVIDKFPISRPNLTFSTLTVSNMSPEDSSIYLCSVESGPGWTEAFFGQGTRLTVV.

V is TRBV25-1 and J is TRBJ2-7; 7 positions match TRBD2. The CDR3 extends over 18 amino acids. With V trimmed by 1 base and J by 0 bases, 12 bases remained unmatched. Germline CDR1 and CDR2: MGHDK and SYGVNS. In DNA form, the CDR3 reads TGTGCCAGCAGTGAATGGGGGGGAGAGAAGGGCCACTCCTACGAGCAGTACTTC. Its translation is CASSEWGGEKGHSYEQYF.

The gene calls are TRBV6-2 or TRBV6-3 and TRBJ2-5, with TRBD2 matching 9 bases. Germline CDR1 and CDR2: MNHEY and SVGEGT. The V and J ends lost 2 bases and 5 bases, in that order; junction bases with no gene match: 6. This CDR3 comprises 15 residues. The CDR3: CASSYDIAGGETQYF. For the CDR3, the DNA is TGTGCCAGCAGTTACGACATCGCGGGGGGGGAGACCCAGTACTTC.

The V gene is TRBV11-3, the J gene TRBJ2-1; 9 nucleotides align to TRBD1. V shed 3 bases and J 2 bases; nucleotides not matched to a gene: 2. The germline V gene has CDR1 SGHNT and CDR2 YENEEA. CDR3 length: 15 amino acids. CDR3 residues: CASSFRQGAYNEQFF. The CDR3 DNA is TGTGCCAGCAGCTTTCGACAGGGGGCCTACAATGAGCAGTTCTTC.

The chain carries TRBV5-5 and TRBJ2-5; 8 nucleotides agree with TRBD1. V lost 2 bases and J lost 5; bases outside the gene matches: 5. CDR3 size: 14 residues. From germline, CDR1 is SGHKS and CDR2 YYEKEE (reference sequence). CDR3 nucleotide sequence: TGTGCCAGCAGCTTCTCGACAGGGGCCGAGACCCAGTACTTC. The encoded protein is CASSFSTGAETQYF.

The chain recombines TRBV19 with TRBJ1-5; the D is unclear. The CDR3 has 14 amino acids. Germline lookup yields CDR1 LNHDA and CDR2 SQIVND (reference sequence). Trimming pared 6 bases from V and 6 bases from J, leaving 15 bases between. The CDR3 DNA sequence: TGTGCCAGTAGAAAACTTTCAGCGAGTCAGCCCCAGCATTTT. This gives the protein CASRKLSASQPQHF.

This clone was observed once. The chain carries TRBV6-6 and TRBJ1-4, with D possibly TRBD1 on 5 matching bases. The V gene's germline CDR1 is MNHNY and CDR2 SVGAGI (reference sequence). The length of the CDR3 is 14 residues. Trimming cost V 7 bases and J 4 bases, with 13 bases left between them. CDR3 in DNA: TGTGCCAGCACGTGGATGACAGTTAATGAAAAACTGTTTTTT. It encodes CASTWMTVNEKLFF.

The chain joins TRBV7-8 to TRBJ2-7, with D unclear. Germline V CDR1 and CDR2: SGHVS, FQNEAQ. The CDR3 has 12 amino acids. Trimming removed 5 bases from V and 1 base from J, with 6 bases in between. Here the CDR3 DNA reads TGTGCCAGCAGCCTCAGTTCCTACGAGCAGTACTTC. Translating gives CASSLSSYEQYF.

This clone was detected a few times. This rearrangement joins TRBV6-5 to TRBJ2-5; D is perhaps TRBD2 (7 bases). From germline, CDR1 is MNHEY and CDR2 SVGAGI. The CDR3 length is 15 residues. V shed 0 bases and J shed 5 bases, with 13 bases lying between them. CDR3 in DNA: TGTGCCAGCAGTTACTCGGTGGGGGGGCTTGAGACCCAGTACTTC. Translating it yields CASSYSVGGLETQYF.

This clone was recorded only once. The CDR3 region is CASSPAGSGANVLTF. CDR3 nucleotide sequence: TGTGCCAGCAGTCCAGCGGGTTCTGGGGCCAACGTCCTGACTTTC. This rearrangement joins TRBV28 to TRBJ2-6, with a weak D call TRBD2 (6 bases). Germline V CDR1 and CDR2: MDHEN, SYDVKM. The germline V and J ends were trimmed by 5 bases and 1 base, with 9 bases remaining between them. The CDR3 sequence is 15 residues long.

The rearrangement links TRBV7-2 to TRBJ1-1; no firm D call. Germline lookup yields CDR1 SGHTA and CDR2 FQGNSA. V was clipped by 5 bases and J by 4 bases, with 14 bases between them. The CDR3 contains 14 residues. DNA for the CDR3: TGTGCCAGCAGCCCAGAGGAGTTGAGCACTGAAGCTTTCTTT. It translates to CASSPEELSTEAFF.

Concerning this clone itself: The sample holds other DNA sequences that translate to the same CDR3. The gene calls are TRBV24-1 and TRBJ2-5, with D unresolved. The germline V and J ends were trimmed by 2 bases and 4 bases, with 4 bases remaining between them. The CDR3 contains 12 residues. Germline V gene lookup returns CDR1 KGHDR and CDR2 SFDVKD. CDR3 coding DNA: TGTGCCACCAGTGATTCCCGAGAGACCCAGTACTTC. This encodes CATSDSRETQYF.

This sequence joins TRBV30 and TRBJ2-1; 11 nucleotides agree with TRBD1. The germline CDR1 and CDR2 sequences are GTSNPN and SVGIG (reference sequence). With 2 bases clipped from V and 9 bases from J, the junction kept 12 bases outside the gene matches. The CDR3 runs 16 residues. The CDR3 sequence is CAWSPGTGGPSREQFF. The CDR3 bases are TGTGCCTGGAGTCCCGGGACAGGGGGTCCTTCTCGTGAGCAGTTCTTC. Combining the CDR3 with reference TRBV30 and TRBJ2-1 gives the whole variable domain SQTIHQWPATLVQPVGSPLSLECTVEGTSNPNLYWYRQAAGRGLQLLFYSVGIGQISSEVPQNLSASRPQDRQFILSSKKLLLSDSGFYLCAWSPGTGGPSREQFFGPGTRLTVL.

The gene calls are TRBV6-5 and TRBJ1-1; D ambiguous. Per the germline V gene, CDR1 is MNHEY and CDR2 is SVGAGI. The CDR3 consists of 13 residues. V lost 5 bases, J lost 0 bases, and 7 bases lay in between. CDR3 protein: CASSRRVNTEAFF. As DNA, the CDR3 is TGTGCCAGCAGTCGCCGAGTGAACACTGAAGCTTTCTTT.

The chain has TRBV4-3 and TRBJ1-2; 7 positions agree with TRBD1. This CDR3 has 15 amino acids. The germline V gene has CDR1 LGHNA and CDR2 YSLEER. The V and J ends lost 1 base and 4 bases, in that order; junction bases with no gene match: 6. CDR3 residues: CASSQAPGTVYGYTF. The DNA of the CDR3 is TGCGCCAGCAGCCAAGCCCCCGGGACAGTCTATGGCTACACCTTC.

CDR3 protein: CASSFSSSTYEQYF. In DNA form, the CDR3 reads TGTGCCAGCAGTTTTTCGAGTTCTACCTACGAGCAGTACTTC. The J gene is TRBJ2-7, the V gene TRBV28; no firm D call. V was clipped by 3 bases and J by 2 bases, with 11 bases between them. The CDR3 contains 14 residues. CDR1 MDHEN and CDR2 SYDVKM come from the germline V gene.

This clone was found once. V usage is TRBV28 and J usage is TRBJ1-5; maybe TRBD1 (6 bases). This CDR3 has 14 amino acids. Trimming stripped 8 bases from V and 4 bases from J, with 15 bases between. The germline V gene encodes CDR1 MDHEN and CDR2 SYDVKM. As DNA, the CDR3 is TGTGCCAGCTCACAGGGAGAAAGTAATCAGCCCCAGCATTTT. It is translated as CASSQGESNQPQHF. Using reference TRBV28 and TRBJ1-5 for the parts outside the CDR3, the full variable domain is DVKVTQSSRYLVKRTGEKVFLECVQDMDHENMFWYRQDPGLGLRLIYFSYDVKMKEKGDIPEGYSVSREKKERFSLILESASTNQTSMYLCASSQGESNQPQHFGDGTRLSIL.

This chain uses TRBV4-2 with TRBJ2-7, with 16 bases matching TRBD2. The CDR3 covers 18 residues. CDR1 is LGHNA and CDR2 is YNFKEQ in the germline V gene. The V gene end was trimmed by 1 base and the J gene end by 2 bases; junction bases not matched to a gene: 5. CDR3 loop: CASSQAGLAGGRTYEQYF. In nucleotides, the CDR3 is TGTGCCAGCAGCCAAGCGGGACTAGCGGGGGGGAGAACCTACGAGCAGTACTTC.

The V gene is TRBV7-9, the J gene TRBJ1-1; TRBD1 might be the D (5 bases). V shed 5 bases and J shed 6 bases, with 16 bases lying between them. CDR1 is SEHNR and CDR2 is FQNEAQ in the germline V gene (reference sequence). The CDR3 spans 14 residues. The CDR3 here is CASSPPRGRAEAFF. The CDR3 region has the DNA TGTGCCAGCAGCCCACCGCGGGGGAGAGCTGAAGCTTTCTTT.

The genes are TRBV28 and TRBJ1-2; D gene unclear. The CDR3 loop spans 15 amino acids. Germline assignment: CDR1 MDHEN and CDR2 SYDVKM. Deletions cut 6 bases from V and 4 bases from J, with 18 bases between. Here the CDR3 DNA reads TGTGCCAGCAGCAATAGAAGACGGGGAGTCTATGGCTACACCTTC. The encoded protein is CASSNRRRGVYGYTF.

This chain links TRBV4-1 with TRBJ1-1; 11 nucleotides line up with TRBD1. V trimming: 4 bases; J trimming: 4 bases; junction bases outside the gene matches: 5. This CDR3 region has 15 residues. The germline V gene has CDR1 MGHRA and CDR2 YSYEKL. CDR3 sequence (DNA): TGCGCCAGCAGCCGCTCCGGGACAGGGGGCACTGAAGCTTTCTTT. Translating gives CASSRSGTGGTEAFF.

The V gene is TRBV28, the J gene TRBJ2-4; TRBD1 aligns across 9 bases. The CDR3 runs 17 residues. Germline values: CDR1 MDHEN, CDR2 SYDVKM. The J segment lost 2 bases and the V segment lost 3 bases, leaving 8 bases of the junction unmatched. DNA of the CDR3: TGTGCCAGCAGTTTCATCTCCGGGACAGGGTCCAAAAACATTCAGTACTTC. Protein product: CASSFISGTGSKNIQYF.

This clone was picked up one time. J is TRBJ2-7 and V is TRBV28; 8 nucleotides align to TRBD1. The germline gives CDR1 MDHEN, CDR2 SYDVKM. This CDR3 spans 14 amino acids. With 3 bases clipped from V and 0 bases from J, the junction kept 1 base outside the gene matches. CDR3: CASSFGTGSYEQYF. The DNA of the CDR3 is TGTGCCAGCAGTTTCGGGACAGGCTCCTACGAGCAGTACTTC.

This sequence joins TRBV15 and TRBJ1-2; 10 bases align to TRBD1. Germline V gene data show CDR1 as LNHNV and CDR2 as YYDKDF (reference sequence). The CDR3 is 16 amino acids. The V and J ends lost 4 bases and 4 bases, in that order; junction bases with no gene match: 9. This CDR3 is CATSKNRDRGSYGYTF. CDR3 coding DNA: TGTGCCACCAGCAAGAACCGGGACAGGGGTTCCTATGGCTACACCTTC.